This T cell receptor beta chain was captured in a study of technical replicates of blood from a handful of donors. Using immunoSEQ multiplex PCR, the repertoire was profiled, and TCRdb retains in-frame clones only, with some absent. The profile shows some 100,000 clones, approximately 96% of them singletons. This CDR3 has 19 residues. Unmatched junction bases numbered 13, after V lost 3 bases and J lost 2 bases. The germline gives CDR1 MGHRA, CDR2 YSYEKL. This sequence was found in a human donor in good health. The V gene is TRBV4-1, the J gene TRBJ2-2; 9 positions match TRBD2. Material for sequencing was T cells isolated from PBMCs. The CDR3 sequence is CASSHPAVLAGVNTGELFF. The CDR3 nucleotides are TGCGCCAGCAGCCACCCTGCGGTCTTAGCGGGAGTAAACACCGGGGAGCTGTTTTTT.